The 22 T cell receptor beta chains given below trace back to one sample, sequenced in a study of T cells after yellow fever vaccination. TCRdb itself ran the 5' RACE reads through MiXCR, one entry per CDR3 protein. Here the sample spans around 310,000 distinct CDR3 sequences, approximately 4.5% being singletons. The starting material was PBMCs, obtained 15 days after the yellow fever booster vaccination. The receptors come from a man aged 18 to 30 who received the YFV17D yellow fever vaccine.

The chain links TRBV24-1 to TRBJ2-3; D ambiguous. The length of the CDR3 is 14 residues. Germline CDR1 reads KGHDR; CDR2 reads SFDVKD. Trimming cost V 5 bases and J 1 base, with 9 bases left between them. CDR3 sequence: CATSGTARTDTQYF. The CDR3 DNA reads TGTGCCACCAGTGGAACAGCCCGCACAGATACGCAGTATTTT.

This clonotype was observed many times. The rearrangement joins TRBV28 to TRBJ2-3; tentatively, D is TRBD1 or TRBD2 (6 bases each). Germline assignment: CDR1 MDHEN and CDR2 SYDVKM. V was shortened by 10 bases and J by 1 base, with 15 bases between the two germline ends. The CDR3 length is 14 residues. The CDR3 bases are TGTGCCACCCACGGGGGCCCAGGCACAGATACGCAGTATTTT. It specifies CATHGGPGTDTQYF.

There are many counts of this clonotype. V and J are TRBV27 and TRBJ2-5; D gene unclear. The CDR3 extends over 15 amino acids. The germline V gene encodes CDR1 MNHEY and CDR2 SMNVEV (reference sequence). V lost 2 bases, J lost 4 bases, and 14 bases lay in between. CDR3 sequence reads: CASSLNYRLGETQYF. The CDR3 bases are TGTGCCAGCAGTTTAAACTACAGATTGGGAGAGACCCAGTACTTC.

The chain combines TRBV12-3 or TRBV12-4 with TRBJ2-3, with a tentative D call TRBD1 (6 bases). Trimming took off 3 bases at V and 1 base at J, with 14 bases between the two ends. The CDR3 is 16 amino acids. CDR3: CASSFSPGAGTDTQYF. The CDR3 DNA follows: TGTGCCAGCAGTTTTTCCCCAGGGGCCGGCACAGATACGCAGTATTTT.

Ten or more counts support this clonotype. This chain links TRBV6-6 with TRBJ1-1, with a tentative D call TRBD1 (6 bases). V lost 8 bases to trimming and J lost 4 bases, with 17 bases between them. The CDR3 is 14 residues long. CDR1 is MNHNY and CDR2 is SVGAGI in the germline V gene (reference sequence). The CDR3 coding sequence is TGTGCCAGCCGGGTTGGGGGGCGCGGCACTGAAGCTTTCTTT. It codes for CASRVGGRGTEAFF.

The genes are TRBV6-6 and TRBJ2-5; 7 bases are shared with TRBD2. Germline V gene data show CDR1 as MNHNY and CDR2 as SVGAGI (reference sequence). The CDR3 totals 16 residues. Unmatched junction bases numbered 7, after V lost 0 bases and J lost 3 bases. This chain's CDR3 is CASSYSDTAGEETQYF. In nucleotides, the CDR3 is TGTGCCAGCAGTTACTCGGACACTGCGGGGGAAGAGACCCAGTACTTC.

CDR3 DNA: TGTGCCAGCAGCGGGGCCCCAGCTAATAGCAATCAGCCCCAGCATTTT. Protein product: CASSGAPANSNQPQHF. The chain recombines TRBV7-2 with TRBJ1-5; a weak D match, TRBD1 (5 bases). CDR3 length: 16 residues. Germline V gives CDR1 SGHTA, CDR2 FQGNSA. Trimming removed 5 bases at V and 0 bases at J, with 14 bases between.

This chain connects TRBV7-2 to TRBJ1-1; D may be TRBD1 (6 bases). CDR1 and CDR2 (germline): SGHTA, FQGNSA. The V and J ends lost 1 base and 6 bases respectively, with 15 bases between them. The CDR3 runs 15 residues. In nucleotides, the CDR3 is TGTGCCAGCAGCTTAGAGACGGGGGCGGTTTCTGAAGCTTTCTTT. It codes for CASSLETGAVSEAFF.

The rearrangement uses TRBV28 and TRBJ1-2; tentatively, D is TRBD1 (6 bases). Trimming removed 6 bases at V and 5 bases at J, with 10 bases between. The V gene's germline CDR1 is MDHEN and CDR2 SYDVKM. The CDR3 has 12 amino acids. CDR3 nucleotide sequence: TGTGCCAGCAGCAATCAGGGGTATGGCTACACCTTC. Translated, it gives CASSNQGYGYTF.

This clonotype was picked up a small number of times. V is TRBV3-1 and J is TRBJ2-7; a weak D match, TRBD2 (6 bases). The CDR3 has 14 amino acids. Trimming took off 4 bases at V and 5 bases at J, with 15 bases between the two ends. Germline CDR1 and CDR2: LGHDT and YNNKEL (reference sequence). The CDR3 DNA sequence: TGTGCCAGCAGCCCCCGGGAGTCCCGGAACGAGCAGTACTTC. Encoded protein: CASSPRESRNEQYF.

The chain is built from TRBV7-2 and TRBJ1-1, with D uncertain. The CDR3 has 14 residues. V lost 0 bases, J lost 4 bases, and 9 bases lay in between. Germline V gene data show CDR1 as SGHTA and CDR2 as FQGNSA. The CDR3 region has the DNA TGTGCCAGCAGCTTAGCCCAGGCCTCCACTGAAGCTTTCTTT. It encodes CASSLAQASTEAFF.

This clonotype was recorded many times. This chain joins TRBV5-5 and TRBJ2-3; 7 bases fit TRBD2. Germline V gives CDR1 SGHKS, CDR2 YYEKEE (reference sequence). V lost 1 base, J lost 0 bases, and 5 bases stayed unmatched. The CDR3 runs 16 residues. Here the CDR3 DNA reads TGTGCCAGCAGCTTGAGGGGAGGGACTAGCACAGATACGCAGTATTTT. It codes for CASSLRGGTSTDTQYF.

The table lists this clonotype with a few counts. CDR3 DNA sequence: TGTGCCAGCAGTTACTCGGGGTTGGCGGGGGGGCATGGGCGGCTGTTCTTC. Amino acid sequence: CASSYSGLAGGHGRLFF. The J gene is TRBJ2-1, the V gene TRBV6-2 or TRBV6-3; 9 nucleotides align to TRBD2. The CDR3 has 17 amino acids. Unmatched junction bases numbered 18, after V lost 0 bases and J lost 15 bases. Germline CDR1 reads MNHEY; CDR2 reads SVGEGT.

This clonotype was counted a few times. The rearrangement uses TRBV11-2 and TRBJ1-2; no reliable D call. The CDR3 length is 14 residues. The V end was cut by 4 bases, the J end by 3 bases, with 12 bases between. Germline CDR1 is SGHAT and CDR2 is FQNNGV. For the CDR3, the DNA is TGTGCCAGCAGCTCCATGAGGGAATACTATGGCTACACCTTC. It yields the protein CASSSMREYYGYTF.

This clonotype has at least ten counts. The chain carries TRBV6-5 and TRBJ1-2; D gene uncertain. The CDR3 runs 14 residues. Looked up from germline, CDR1 is MNHEY and CDR2 is SVGAGI. V lost 7 bases to trimming and J lost 4 bases, with 16 bases between them. The CDR3 loop is CASKSPGVPYGYTF. Here the CDR3 DNA reads TGTGCCAGCAAATCCCCCGGGGTTCCCTATGGCTACACCTTC.

The chain combines TRBV20-1 with TRBJ1-2, with D perhaps matching TRBD1 (6 bases). The V gene's germline CDR1 is DFQATT and CDR2 SNEGSKA (reference sequence). Trimming pared 6 bases from V and 8 bases from J, leaving 25 bases between. The CDR3 totals 15 residues. CDR3 sequence (DNA): TGCAGTGCGTGGACAGAGGTAGTTCTACGTGGAGGCTACACCTTC. This gives the protein CSAWTEVVLRGGYTF.

This clonotype was seen more than once but under ten times. J is TRBJ2-1 and V is TRBV2, with 9 bases lining up with TRBD2. This CDR3 has 19 residues. V dropped 10 bases and J dropped 5; count of bases not matched to a gene: 24. The germline gives CDR1 SNHLY, CDR2 FYNNEI. The CDR3 nucleotides read TGTGCCATCGCTCGGGACACCCGTGGCGGGGGCGGGGGGGACAATGAGCAGTTCTTC. It translates to CAIARDTRGGGGGDNEQFF.

This clonotype was found a few times. This chain uses TRBV4-3 with TRBJ2-1, with TRBD2 matching over 8 bases. The V gene's germline CDR1 is LGHNA and CDR2 YSLEER. CDR3 size: 15 residues. V gave up 4 bases and J gave up 8 bases; unmatched junction bases: 10. This chain's CDR3 is CASSPGGAGWDEQFF. The CDR3 nucleotides are TGCGCCAGCAGCCCCGGGGGGGCCGGGTGGGATGAGCAGTTCTTC.

The J gene is TRBJ2-6, the V gene TRBV4-3; D is undetermined. V lost 2 bases, J lost 4 bases, and 3 bases lay in between. CDR3 length: 13 amino acids. Germline loops: CDR1 LGHNA, CDR2 YSLEER. The CDR3 sequence is CASSQMGANVLTF. The CDR3 nucleotides are TGCGCCAGCAGCCAAATGGGGGCCAACGTCCTGACTTTC.

The V and J genes are TRBV4-1 and TRBJ1-1; perhaps TRBD1 as D (6 bases). The germline gives CDR1 MGHRA, CDR2 YSYEKL. The CDR3 runs 15 residues. V was shortened by 0 bases and J by 1 base, with 9 bases between the two germline ends. The chain's CDR3 is CASSQDQGWNTEAFF. DNA of the CDR3: TGCGCCAGCAGCCAAGATCAGGGGTGGAACACTGAAGCTTTCTTT.

This clonotype came up many times. DNA for the CDR3: TGTGCCAGCTCCTGGGGAGGGTGGGATCAGCCCCAGCATTTT. It yields the protein CASSWGGWDQPQHF. V is TRBV12-3 or TRBV12-4 and J is TRBJ1-5; no clear D gene. The CDR3 loop spans 14 amino acids. Trimming pared 8 bases from V and 5 bases from J, leaving 16 bases between.

Note on this clonotype: One junction end disagrees with the germline gene, perhaps due to a read error. The chain has TRBV6-4 and TRBJ2-1, with a tentative D call TRBD1 (5 bases). CDR1 is MRHNA and CDR2 is SNTAGT in the germline V gene. The CDR3 runs 15 residues. CDR3 region: CSSSDSGRSYNEQFF. Here the CDR3 DNA reads TGTTCCAGCAGTGACTCAGGGCGATCCTACAATGAGCAGTTCTTC.